This T cell receptor beta chain emerged from a study of CD8 T cells in Susac syndrome. Concerning this clonotype: Its antigen is unidentified.

Sequencing of TCR beta, carried out with a high-throughput approach, was applied to CD8+ and CD4+ T cells from the blood. Relapsing-remitting disease, either stable or active, was present in the multiple sclerosis controls, who were treatment-naive patients. TEMRA cells were enriched by FACS, while CD8+ and CD4+ T cells were obtained through a negative isolation that was performed magnetically. A quantity of about 0.45 to 1 ug RNA underwent reverse transcription using random hexamers. One entry per CDR3 protein, called by TCRdb with MiXCR from the immunoSEQ multiplex PCR reads. This table holds about 430,000 distinct CDR3 sequences, around 85% found once. Findings and caveats of the study: The study conceded that its TCR sequencing and HLA analysis involved relatively few individuals.

CDR3 length: 13 residues. Trimming removed 6 bases at V and 1 base at J, with 10 bases between. Germline V lookup: CDR1 WSHSY, CDR2 SAAADI. V usage is TRBV10-2 and J usage is TRBJ2-7; no firm D call. This receptor was obtained from a human donor with multiple sclerosis. The specimen sequenced was CD8+ T cells from PBMCs. CDR3 nucleotides: TGCGCCAGCAGGAGTCAAAGGTCCTACGAGCAGTACTTC. This encodes CASRSQRSYEQYF.